The 20 T cell receptor beta chains below all came from one sample that was sequenced in a study of T-cell memory formation after mild COVID-19. Using its own MiXCR run on the 5' RACE reads, TCRdb lists one record per CDR3 protein. The sample includes approximately 290,000 distinct CDR3 sequences, approximately 16% of them seen just once. What was sequenced was PBMCs or a T cell subset sorted from them (not recorded which). Source of these receptors: a young man who had mild COVID-19 (a few samples of this study predate the infection). Cell type and time point are not known.

This sequence joins TRBV7-8 and TRBJ2-5, with D possibly called TRBD1 or TRBD2 (6 bases each). The CDR3 contains 15 residues. CDR1 and CDR2 from the germline V gene are SGHVS and FQNEAQ. Trimming shortened V by 5 bases and J by 4 bases, and 17 bases separated the two germline ends. CDR3 in DNA: TGTGCCAGCAGCACCGAAAGAGGGGGGAGAGAGACCCAGTACTTC. This gives the protein CASSTERGGRETQYF.

This clonotype was recorded only once. This may come from a read error, since a much larger clone is one base off. The chain's CDR3 is CASSLYPNTEAFF. In DNA form, the CDR3 reads TGCGCCAGCAGCTTGTACCCGAACACTGAAGCTTTCTTT. The chain combines TRBV5-1 with TRBJ1-1; D unclear. CDR1 and CDR2 from the germline V gene are SGHRS and YFSETQ. The CDR3 is made up of 13 amino acids. V was clipped by 1 base and J by 1 base, with 5 bases between them.

The genes are TRBV5-5 and TRBJ2-1, with D uncertain. The V end was cut by 1 base, the J end by 5 bases, with 1 base between. Per germline, CDR1 SGHKS and CDR2 YYEKEE (reference sequence). CDR3 length: 11 amino acids. The CDR3 protein is CASSLHNEQFF. CDR3 in DNA: TGTGCCAGCAGCTTGCACAATGAGCAGTTCTTC.

This clonotype was seen a few times. V is TRBV10-3 and J is TRBJ2-1; D may be TRBD1 (5 bases). CDR1 is ENHRY and CDR2 is SYGVKD in the germline V gene. This CDR3 is built from 13 residues. V shed 8 bases and J shed 3 bases, with 11 bases lying between them. CDR3 amino acids: CAISEGVYNEQFF. The CDR3 nucleotides read TGTGCCATCTCCGAAGGGGTCTACAATGAGCAGTTCTTC.

This clonotype appeared many times. The chain carries TRBV5-1 and TRBJ1-6, with D uncertain. The ends were cut back, 0 bases at V and 7 bases at J, with 11 bases in the middle. Germline CDR1 and CDR2: SGHRS and YFSETQ. The CDR3 length is 15 residues. CDR3 in DNA: TGCGCCAGCAGCTTGGTCTCTCCGGGAAATTCACCCCTCCACTTT. Protein product: CASSLVSPGNSPLHF.

DNA of the CDR3: TGCGCCAGCAGCCGGGGGCCCTCCCGGGAGCAGTACGTC. This translates into CASSRGPSREQYV. V gene TRBV5-1 combines with J gene TRBJ2-7; D possibly uses TRBD1 or TRBD2 (6 bases each). Trimming took off 4 bases at V and 7 bases at J, with 15 bases between the two ends. Germline V gene sequence: CDR1 SGHRS, CDR2 YFSETQ. The length of the CDR3 is 13 residues.

This clonotype occurred a few times. This chain uses TRBV6-6 with TRBJ1-6; D uncertain. Germline V gene data show CDR1 as MNHNY and CDR2 as SVGAGI (reference sequence). Deletions cut 2 bases from V and 6 bases from J, with 5 bases between. The CDR3 consists of 13 residues. The CDR3 is CASSYGRNSPLHF. The CDR3 region has the DNA TGTGCCAGCAGTTACGGGCGTAATTCACCCCTCCACTTT.

This sequence joins TRBV4-2 and TRBJ2-3; 8 nucleotides line up with TRBD2. Per germline, CDR1 LGHNA and CDR2 YNFKEQ. After removal of 3 bases from V and 4 bases from J, the junction contained 9 bases not matched to a gene. CDR3 size: 16 residues. The CDR3 nucleotides read TGTGCCAGCAGCCAGGATCCGGGACTAGGGTCAGATACGCAGTATTTT. Protein sequence: CASSQDPGLGSDTQYF.

This clonotype was found a few times. The chain couples TRBV6-2 or TRBV6-3 to TRBJ1-2; possibly TRBD1 for D (6 bases). Trimming stripped 2 bases from V and 8 bases from J, with 18 bases between. This CDR3 has 15 residues. CDR1 is MNHEY, CDR2 SVGEGT, per germline. For the CDR3, the DNA is TGTGCCAGCAGTTACCACGACCGGGGGCGTTGGGGCTACACCTTC. It codes for CASSYHDRGRWGYTF.

There are a few counts of this clonotype. This chain links TRBV14 with TRBJ1-6; D is unclear. Trimming pared 3 bases from V and 10 bases from J, leaving 10 bases between. From germline, CDR1 is SGHDN and CDR2 FVKESK. The CDR3 loop spans 13 amino acids. The DNA for the CDR3 is TGTGCCAGCAGCCAGGACCGAAGATCACCCCTCCACTTT. Protein product: CASSQDRRSPLHF. The variable domain in full, completed from reference TRBV14 and TRBJ1-6, reads EAGVTQFPSHSVIEKGQTVTLRCDPISGHDNLYWYRRVMGKEIKFLLHFVKESKQDESGMPNNRFLAERTGGTYSTLKVQPAELEDSGVYFCASSQDRRSPLHFGNGTRLTVT.

This clonotype was detected a few times. The chain employs TRBV6-6 and TRBJ2-2; 9 bases agree with TRBD2. The CDR3 is 16 amino acids. Trimming removed 2 bases from V and 6 bases from J; junction bases left unmatched: 7. Per germline, CDR1 MNHNY and CDR2 SVGAGI (reference sequence). This CDR3 is CASSYGGGAGAGELFF. The CDR3 coding sequence is TGTGCCAGCAGTTACGGCGGGGGGGCCGGGGCCGGGGAGCTGTTTTTT.

This clonotype was recorded a few times. CDR3 amino acids: CASSSGLVPYEQYV. The CDR3 DNA reads TGTGCCAGCAGTTCGGGACTAGTCCCCTACGAGCAGTACGTC. The chain combines TRBV6-2 or TRBV6-3 with TRBJ2-7, with 8 bases fitting TRBD2. Germline V lookup: CDR1 MNHEY, CDR2 SVGEGT. This CDR3 has 14 amino acids. V lost 4 bases to trimming and J lost 2 bases; unmatched junction nucleotides: 4.

This clonotype was counted a few times. This rearrangement joins TRBV24-1 to TRBJ1-2; tentative D call: TRBD1 (5 bases). Per germline, CDR1 KGHDR and CDR2 SFDVKD. This CDR3 contains 14 residues. Between the trimmed V and J ends, which lost 3 bases and 4 bases, there was a span of 11 bases. DNA of the CDR3: TGTGCCACCAGTGATCACAGGACGGGCTATGGCTACACCTTC. It specifies CATSDHRTGYGYTF.

The V gene is TRBV12-5, the J gene TRBJ1-6; possible D gene TRBD1, 5 bases. The CDR3 runs 14 residues. CDR1 is LGHNT, CDR2 FRNRAP, per germline. The germline V and J ends were trimmed by 2 bases and 10 bases, with 12 bases remaining between them. Written as DNA, the CDR3 is TGTGCTAGTGGTTTGCCCAACGGGGGGTCACCCCTCCACTTT. This encodes CASGLPNGGSPLHF. The full variable domain, in which reference TRBV12-5 and TRBJ1-6 provide the parts outside the CDR3, is DARVTQTPRHKVTEMGQEVTMRCQPILGHNTVFWYRQTMMQGLELLAYFRNRAPLDDSGMPKDRFSAEMPDATLATLKIQPSEPRDSAVYFCASGLPNGGSPLHFGNGTRLTVT.

The rearrangement joins TRBV29-1 to TRBJ2-7; no firm D call. Trimming left V 1 base short and J 6 bases short, with 10 bases between. Germline loops: CDR1 SQVTM, CDR2 ANQGSEA. The CDR3 totals 12 residues. CDR3 amino acids: CSVEVLGGEQYV. The CDR3 DNA reads as TGCAGCGTTGAAGTATTAGGTGGCGAGCAGTACGTC.

V usage is TRBV9 and J usage is TRBJ2-3, with 9 bases lining up with TRBD2. Germline CDR1 SGDLS, CDR2 YYNGEE. V lost 2 bases, J lost 0 bases, and 4 bases stayed unmatched. The CDR3 has 16 residues. The CDR3 is CASSVWRGGSTDTQYF. The CDR3, as DNA: TGTGCCAGCAGCGTTTGGCGGGGGGGCAGCACAGATACGCAGTATTTT.

CDR3 DNA: TGTGCCATCATGACCTCGGGGGTCGATGGCTACACCTTC. This gives the protein CAIMTSGVDGYTF. J is TRBJ1-2 and V is TRBV10-3; a possible D gene is TRBD1 (5 bases). V lost 7 bases and J lost 6, with 15 bases in between. Germline CDR1 and CDR2: ENHRY and SYGVKD. The CDR3 has 13 residues.

The rearrangement uses TRBV15 and TRBJ1-5; D is perhaps TRBD1 (5 bases). Per the germline V gene, CDR1 is LNHNV and CDR2 is YYDKDF (reference sequence). This CDR3 is 15 amino acids long. Between the trimmed V and J ends, which lost 5 bases and 0 bases, there was a span of 11 bases. The CDR3 DNA reads as TGTGCCACCAGCGGGGGAGATTATAGCAATCAGCCCCAGCATTTT. Translated: CATSGGDYSNQPQHF.

The CDR3 nucleotides are TGTGCCAGCAGTTTCTATTCCGGCGAGCAGTACTTC. Protein product: CASSFYSGEQYF. This chain connects TRBV12-3 or TRBV12-4 to TRBJ2-7; D gene unclear. The V and J ends lost 3 bases and 6 bases respectively, with 9 bases between them. The CDR3 is 12 amino acids.

The chain has TRBV7-2 and TRBJ2-3, with D perhaps TRBD1 (6 bases). The CDR3 totals 14 residues. Germline loops: CDR1 SGHTA, CDR2 FQGNSA. The V gene lost 5 bases and the J gene lost 2 bases, with 11 bases spanning the gap. The CDR3 loop reads CASSVTGTTDTQYF. Here the CDR3 DNA reads TGTGCCAGCAGCGTTACAGGGACCACAGATACGCAGTATTTT.